Presented here are 32 T cell receptor beta chains from one specimen sequenced in a study of untreated major depressive disorder. Clones were read by immunoSEQ multiplex PCR, and TCRdb kept only the in-frame ones, dropping some. The table shows about 27,000 clones, with about 90% occurring only once. Antigen specificity for these receptors is unknown. Regarding the study as a whole: CD4+ T cells from depressed patients used TRBV05-01 (Vbeta 5.1) more often than controls.

The sequenced sample consisted of CD4+ T cells from PBMCs. These receptors were obtained from a woman aged 30 to 39 with major depressive disorder.

The chain links TRBV2 to TRBJ2-7; 8 bases match TRBD1. The CDR3 runs 14 residues. Trimming cost V 5 bases and J 0 bases; bases outside gene matches: 3. CDR1 and CDR2 (germline): SNHLY, FYNNEI. In DNA, the CDR3 is TGTGCCAGCAGTAGAGGGACAGGCTCCTACGAGCAGTACTTC. This translates into CASSRGTGSYEQYF. Variable domain in full (rest from reference TRBV2 and TRBJ2-7): EPEVTQTPSHQVTQMGQEVILRCVPISNHLYFYWYRQILGQKVEFLVSFYNNEISEKSEIFDDQFSVERPDGSNFTLKIRSTKLEDSAMYFCASSRGTGSYEQYFGPGTRLTVT.

The V gene is TRBV19, the J gene TRBJ2-2; TRBD1 is a possible D gene (6 bases). The germline V gene encodes CDR1 LNHDA and CDR2 SQIVND (reference sequence). V was trimmed by 10 bases and J by 5 bases, leaving 17 bases between them. The CDR3 sequence is 14 residues long. CDR3 coding DNA: TGTGCCACCAAACCACTCGACAGGACCGGGGAGCTGTTTTTT. This encodes CATKPLDRTGELFF.

The chain employs TRBV6-5 and TRBJ1-4; D is possibly TRBD1 (6 bases). This CDR3 region has 13 residues. V was pared by 5 bases and J by 3 bases, with 7 bases between. The germline gives CDR1 MNHEY, CDR2 SVGAGI. Here the CDR3 reads CASSDRPNEKLFF. DNA of the CDR3: TGTGCCAGCAGTGACAGGCCTAATGAAAAACTGTTTTTT.

The chain recombines TRBV7-9 with TRBJ2-1, with 9 bases that match TRBD2. V dropped 2 bases and J dropped 0; count of bases not matched to a gene: 2. Germline CDR1 is SEHNR and CDR2 is FQNEAQ (reference sequence). There are 16 residues in the CDR3. The CDR3 region has the DNA TGTGCCAGCAGCTTAAAGGGACTAGCCTCCTACAATGAGCAGTTCTTC. It yields the protein CASSLKGLASYNEQFF.

The CDR3 coding sequence is TGTGCCAGCAGCTCCTCCGCGACAGGGTTTCGGTCACCCCTCCACTTT. It specifies CASSSSATGFRSPLHF. The rearrangement uses TRBV7-9 and TRBJ1-6; 7 bases fit TRBD1. From germline, CDR1 is SEHNR and CDR2 FQNEAQ (reference sequence). After removal of 4 bases from V and 10 bases from J, the junction contained 13 bases not matched to a gene. CDR3 length: 16 amino acids. The entire variable domain, with the rest obtained from reference TRBV7-9 and TRBJ1-6, is as follows: DTGVSQNPRHKITKRGQNVTFRCDPISEHNRLYWYRQTLGQGPEFLTYFQNEAQLEKSRLLSDRFSAERPKGSFSTLEIQRTEQGDSAMYLCASSSSATGFRSPLHFGNGTRLTVT.

The chain carries TRBV4-1 and TRBJ2-4; D uncertain. Trimming removed 6 bases at V and 3 bases at J, with 15 bases between. Germline CDR1 and CDR2: MGHRA and YSYEKL. The CDR3 extends over 15 amino acids. CDR3 residues: CASSLRVMVKNIQYF. In DNA form, the CDR3 reads TGCGCCAGCAGTCTTAGGGTAATGGTCAAAAACATTCAGTACTTC.

The V and J genes are TRBV7-9 and TRBJ1-1, with 9 bases matching TRBD1. The ends lost 1 base at V and 4 bases at J; junction bases unmatched: 1. Germline values: CDR1 SEHNR, CDR2 FQNEAQ (reference sequence). The CDR3 sequence is 14 residues long. The CDR3 is CASSLETGGTEAFF. The CDR3 DNA reads as TGTGCCAGCAGCTTAGAGACAGGGGGCACTGAAGCTTTCTTT.

The genes are TRBV7-9 and TRBJ1-1; D perhaps matches TRBD1 (5 bases). The CDR3 runs to 14 residues. V dropped 11 bases and J dropped 7 bases, with 23 bases sitting between them. Germline CDR1 is SEHNR and CDR2 is FQNEAQ (reference sequence). The CDR3 bases are TGTGCCTGCCAGCAGTTTGGGGGGGTCAATGAAGCTTTCTTT. Amino acids: CACQQFGGVNEAFF.

CDR3 in DNA: TGTGCCACCCGTGGAACTTTCTTT. The encoded protein is CATRGTFF. The chain combines TRBV6-1 with TRBJ1-1, with D uncertain. The CDR3 consists of 8 residues. Germline values: CDR1 MNHNS, CDR2 SASEGT. V was trimmed by 10 bases and J by 12 bases, leaving 9 bases between them.

The rearrangement uses TRBV7-2 and TRBJ2-7; the match to TRBD1 covers 7 bases. The CDR3 extends over 14 amino acids. Trimming cost V 4 bases and J 7 bases; bases outside gene matches: 10. The germline V gene has CDR1 SGHTA and CDR2 FQGNSA. The DNA for the CDR3 is TGTGCCAGCAGCTCCGGGACAGCTTCTCGGGAGCAGTACTTC. It translates to CASSSGTASREQYF.

As DNA, the CDR3 is TGTGCCAGTAGCCAAGGGGGACTAGCGGGAGACTCCTACGAGCAGTACTTC. Encoded protein: CASSQGGLAGDSYEQYF. The J gene is TRBJ2-7, the V gene TRBV19; 14 positions match TRBD2. The CDR3 sequence is 17 residues long. The trim removed 6 bases at V and 0 bases at J, leaving 7 bases unmatched. Germline V gene data show CDR1 as LNHDA and CDR2 as SQIVND (reference sequence).

The rearrangement uses TRBV28 and TRBJ2-3; D is perhaps TRBD1 or TRBD2 (7 bases each). Germline-derived CDR1 and CDR2 are MDHEN and SYDVKM. The V and J ends lost 9 bases and 1 base respectively, with 14 bases between them. The CDR3 spans 14 residues. CDR3: CASLAGGGTDTQYF. The CDR3 DNA reads TGTGCCAGTTTGGCAGGGGGGGGCACAGATACGCAGTATTTT.

The chain links TRBV4-2 to TRBJ2-7, with D maybe TRBD2 (6 bases). Deletions cut 0 bases from V and 0 bases from J, with 9 bases between. The CDR3 runs 15 residues. Germline values: CDR1 LGHNA, CDR2 YNFKEQ. The CDR3 loop reads CASSQDGGLSYEQYF. The CDR3 DNA follows: TGTGCCAGCAGCCAAGATGGAGGGCTCTCCTACGAGCAGTACTTC.

Points on this clone: A junction boundary mismatches the germline segment, possibly from a read error. The V call is TRBV4-3, the J call TRBJ2-1; D unresolved. Germline loops: CDR1 LGHNA, CDR2 YSLEER. This CDR3 contains 14 residues. The chain's CDR3 is CASSQDLYYYEQFF. The CDR3 region has the DNA TGCGCCAGCAGCCAAGATCTGTACTACTATGAGCAGTTCTTC.

J is TRBJ1-2 and V is TRBV5-1, with D possibly TRBD1 on 5 matching bases. The CDR3 covers 14 residues. Per the germline V gene, CDR1 is SGHRS and CDR2 is YFSETQ. Trimming removed 4 bases at V and 2 bases at J, with 12 bases between. The CDR3 protein is CASSIDSGNYGYTF. Written as DNA, the CDR3 is TGCGCCAGCAGCATCGACAGCGGGAACTATGGCTACACCTTC.

The CDR3 here is CASSQEGGTGELFF. CDR3 bases: TGTGCCAGCAGCCAAGAGGGGGGAACCGGGGAGCTGTTTTTT. The rearrangement uses TRBV4-2 and TRBJ2-2; D may be TRBD2 (6 bases). The germline V gene encodes CDR1 LGHNA and CDR2 YNFKEQ. Trimming left V 0 bases short and J 5 bases short, with 7 bases between. The length of the CDR3 is 14 residues.

V usage is TRBV2 and J usage is TRBJ1-4; tentative D call: TRBD1 (6 bases). Deletions cut 7 bases from V and 7 bases from J, with 13 bases between. Germline loops: CDR1 SNHLY, CDR2 FYNNEI. The length of the CDR3 is 13 residues. The CDR3 DNA sequence: TGTGCCAGCACCACAACAGGGCCTGAAAAACTGTTTTTT. Its translation is CASTTTGPEKLFF.

This chain links TRBV5-4 with TRBJ2-5; D might be TRBD2 (6 bases). The length of the CDR3 is 13 residues. Trimming removed 4 bases from V and 2 bases from J, with 9 bases in between. CDR1 is SGHNT, CDR2 YYREEE, per germline (reference sequence). Written as DNA, the CDR3 is TGTGCCAGCAGCCGGGACTTACAAGAGACCCAGTACTTC. It translates to CASSRDLQETQYF.

V gene TRBV11-3 combines with J gene TRBJ2-2; D perhaps matches TRBD2 (6 bases). The CDR3 covers 15 residues. Per the germline V gene, CDR1 is SGHNT and CDR2 is YENEEA. V shed 3 bases and J shed 6 bases, with 14 bases lying between them. The CDR3 DNA reads as TGTGCCAGCAGCTTTTCGGGAGTAGTTCCCGGGGAGCTGTTTTTT. Protein product: CASSFSGVVPGELFF.

This clone was detected only a few times. This rearrangement joins TRBV5-6 to TRBJ2-2, with 8 bases aligning to TRBD2. The CDR3 contains 14 residues. V trimming: 3 bases; J trimming: 4 bases; junction bases outside the gene matches: 2. From germline, CDR1 is SGHDT and CDR2 YYEEEE. The CDR3 sequence: CASSWGLVTGELFF. The CDR3 nucleotides are TGTGCCAGCAGCTGGGGACTAGTCACCGGGGAGCTGTTTTTT. The whole variable domain, filled in from reference TRBV5-6 and TRBJ2-2, reads DAGVTQSPTHLIKTRGQQVTLRCSPKSGHDTVSWYQQALGQGPQFIFQYYEEEERQRGNFPDRFSGHQFPNYSSELNVNALLLGDSALYLCASSWGLVTGELFFGEGSRLTVL.

V is TRBV12-5 and J is TRBJ2-1, with D maybe TRBD2 (6 bases). This CDR3 is built from 16 residues. The germline gives CDR1 LGHNT, CDR2 FRNRAP. V shed 0 bases and J shed 8 bases, with 17 bases lying between them. The CDR3 region is CASGLVRGGGWDEQFF. CDR3 sequence (DNA): TGTGCTAGTGGTTTGGTACGGGGAGGTGGGTGGGATGAGCAGTTCTTC.

In its sample, this clone was seen once. The rearrangement links TRBV4-3 to TRBJ2-1, with TRBD1 identical over 7 bases. Trimming took 0 bases from V and 4 from J; bases not matched to a gene: 0. The CDR3 runs to 14 residues. Per the germline V gene, CDR1 is LGHNA and CDR2 is YSLEER. This CDR3 is CASSQEQGYNEQFF. Here the CDR3 DNA reads TGCGCCAGCAGCCAAGAACAGGGGTACAATGAGCAGTTCTTC.

This chain links TRBV19 with TRBJ1-5; no firm D call. Germline V gene sequence: CDR1 LNHDA, CDR2 SQIVND (reference sequence). V shed 7 bases and J shed 0 bases, with 16 bases lying between them. This CDR3 region has 16 residues. CDR3 residues: CASKTRRGNSNQPQHF. The CDR3 coding sequence is TGTGCCAGTAAAACCCGGAGAGGGAATAGCAATCAGCCCCAGCATTTT.

The V call is TRBV9, the J call TRBJ2-3; TRBD1 might be the D (5 bases). CDR3 length: 15 residues. Germline-derived CDR1 and CDR2 are SGDLS and YYNGEE. The ends were cut back, 0 bases at V and 3 bases at J, with 11 bases in the middle. CDR3 nucleotides: TGTGCCAGCAGCGTAGCTTCCCAGGGAACAGATACGCAGTATTTT. Its translation is CASSVASQGTDTQYF.

This chain joins TRBV6-5 and TRBJ1-1; no clear D gene. Trimming shortened V by 5 bases and J by 3 bases, and 10 bases separated the two germline ends. The CDR3 covers 13 residues. Looked up from germline, CDR1 is MNHEY and CDR2 is SVGAGI. The CDR3 sequence is CASSAERDTEAFF. The CDR3 nucleotides are TGTGCCAGCAGTGCAGAAAGGGACACTGAAGCTTTCTTT.

The rearrangement joins TRBV7-2 to TRBJ2-5, with D uncertain. This CDR3 contains 16 residues. Germline V gene data show CDR1 as SGHTA and CDR2 as FQGNSA. V gave up 2 bases and J gave up 1 base, with 14 bases separating them. DNA for the CDR3: TGTGCCAGCAGCTTAATCCTGATGGCACCCCAAGAGACCCAGTACTTC. It translates to CASSLILMAPQETQYF.

The rearrangement joins TRBV2 to TRBJ1-3; no clear D gene. Germline-derived CDR1 and CDR2 are SNHLY and FYNNEI. The CDR3 runs to 15 residues. Trimming shortened V by 7 bases and J by 4 bases, and 17 bases separated the two germline ends. The CDR3 nucleotides read TGTGCCAGCACCTATACCGAGGCGGGAGGAAACACCATATATTTT. Amino acids: CASTYTEAGGNTIYF.

The chain employs TRBV6-5 and TRBJ1-2; D remains unclear. The length of the CDR3 is 16 residues. The germline V gene encodes CDR1 MNHEY and CDR2 SVGAGI. V lost 4 bases and J lost 2, with 17 bases in between. The CDR3 loop reads CASSCRPPKDNYGYTF. CDR3 DNA: TGTGCCAGCAGTTGTAGACCCCCGAAGGACAACTATGGCTACACCTTC.

This clone was counted a single time. This chain joins TRBV28 and TRBJ1-2, with 7 bases lining up with TRBD1. Losses at the gene ends were 6 bases for V and 8 bases for J; bases not matched to a gene: 9. Germline V gene data show CDR1 as MDHEN and CDR2 as SYDVKM. There are 13 residues in the CDR3. The CDR3 DNA follows: TGTGCCAGCAGATGGCAGGGGGATCACGGCTACACCTTC. Its translation: CASRWQGDHGYTF.

The CDR3 region is CASSKYRDGAYEQYF. CDR3 nucleotides: TGTGCCAGCAGTAAGTACCGGGACGGAGCCTACGAGCAGTACTTC. This chain connects TRBV6-5 to TRBJ2-7; perhaps D is TRBD1 or TRBD2 (5 bases each). Trimming stripped 5 bases from V and 2 bases from J, with 16 bases between. The V gene's germline CDR1 is MNHEY and CDR2 SVGAGI. The CDR3 spans 15 residues.

This clone was observed a handful of times. This rearrangement joins TRBV7-6 to TRBJ1-1, with 8 bases identical to TRBD1. The CDR3 is 16 amino acids. Germline CDR1 reads SGHVS; CDR2 reads FNYEAQ. Unmatched junction bases numbered 9, after V lost 2 bases and J lost 4 bases. CDR3 in amino acids: CASSLQGAPLGTEAFF. CDR3 DNA: TGTGCCAGCAGCTTACAGGGGGCGCCCCTGGGCACTGAAGCTTTCTTT. Complete variable domain (other parts from reference TRBV7-6 and TRBJ1-1): GAGVSQSPRYKVTKRGQDVALRCDPISGHVSLYWYRQALGQGPEFLTYFNYEAQQDKSGLPNDRFSAERPEGSISTLTIQRTEQRDSAMYRCASSLQGAPLGTEAFFGQGTRLTVV.

V and J are TRBV5-1 and TRBJ2-1, with D maybe TRBD1 (6 bases). There are 15 residues in the CDR3. V was shortened by 4 bases and J by 0 bases, with 11 bases between the two germline ends. Germline V gene lookup returns CDR1 SGHRS and CDR2 YFSETQ. DNA of the CDR3: TGCGCCAGCAGCCACGACAGGAGCTCCTACAATGAGCAGTTCTTC. It specifies CASSHDRSSYNEQFF.